The present entry profiles one T cell receptor beta chain with its context. As yet, its antigen is unknown. Each case's diagnosis was confirmed by two pathologists on H&E. Germline values: CDR1 MNHEY, CDR2 SVGAGI. Trimming stripped 0 bases from V and 3 bases from J, with 12 bases between. The length of the CDR3 is 15 residues. Data came from immunoSEQ multiplex PCR; TCRdb stores just in-frame clones and leaves some out. The table includes thousands of clones, around 84% detected once. The source of the sample is a study of immune evolution from preneoplasia to lung adenocarcinoma. The study, taken as a whole, reports: Later-stage lesions appeared to have more T cells, more diversity, less clonality. Highest clonality occurred in KRAS-mutant, not EGFR-mutant or double wild-type, nodules.

V and J are TRBV6-5 and TRBJ2-7; possible D gene TRBD2, 7 bases. Sequenced: FFPE lung adenocarcinoma in situ tissue. This sequence was found in a donor aged 70 or over with lung adenocarcinoma. The CDR3 protein is CASSYSRGRGYEQYF. CDR3 nucleotide sequence: TGTGCCAGCAGTTACTCGAGGGGGAGGGGCTACGAGCAGTACTTC.